This is a list of T cell receptor beta chains from one sample in a study of T cell responses to AZD1222 COVID-19 vaccine. Profiled with immunoSEQ multiplex PCR; TCRdb holds only in-frame clones, not every one. The sample includes tens of thousands of clones, around 89% of them seen just once. This specimen was peripheral blood, taken 28 days after the second AZD1222 dose. The receptors stem from an adult who received the AZD1222 COVID-19 vaccine. CDR3s include the opening cysteine and the closing phenylalanine or tryptophan. A D gene is named only where the DNA matches it firmly. Some rows mark clone size as missing; the rest say once, few, many or name a class of expanded clone.

J,size,D,V,CDR3,DNA
TRBJ1-2,.,.,TRBV5-1,CASSFGSDYGYTF,TGCGCCAGCAGCTTCGGCAGCGATTATGGCTACACCTTC
TRBJ2-2,.,TRBD1,TRBV7-2,CASSLGSQGLGELFF,TGTGCCAGCAGCTTAGGGTCACAGGGGTTAGGGGAGCTGTTTTTT
TRBJ1-1,.,.,TRBV5-1,CASTTGGTNTEAFF,TGCGCCAGCACGACTGGGGGGACGAACACTGAAGCTTTCTTT
TRBJ2-2,few,TRBD2,TRBV10-1,CASTRGDTGELFF,TGCGCCAGCACCCGGGGGGACACCGGGGAGCTGTTTTTT
TRBJ1-2,.,.,TRBV5-1,CASSFSRGLQYGYTF,TGCGCCAGCAGCTTCAGCCGAGGGCTCCAATATGGCTACACCTTC
TRBJ2-7,.,.,TRBV5-4,CASSLVSSKGSYEQYF,TGTGCCAGCAGCTTGGTATCTAGTAAGGGCTCCTACGAGCAGTACTTC
TRBJ2-7,.,TRBD2,TRBV19,CASSAGLAVSSYEQYF,TGTGCCAGTAGTGCGGGACTAGCGGTGAGCTCCTACGAGCAGTACTTC
TRBJ2-5,.,TRBD2,TRBV7-9,CASSPPGLGRRKETQYF,TGTGCCAGCAGCCCACCGGGACTAGGAAGGAGGAAAGAGACCCAGTACTTC
TRBJ1-4,.,.,TRBV27,CASRSAGTDNEKLFF,TGTGCCAGCAGGAGTGCCGGGACTGACAATGAAAAACTGTTTTTT
TRBJ2-5,.,.,TRBV7-9,CASSAGQETQYF,TGTGCCAGCAGCGCGGGCCAAGAGACCCAGTACTTC
TRBJ1-4,.,TRBD1,TRBV6-5,CASSFRTGVGEKLFF,TGTGCCAGCAGTTTCCGGACAGGGGTGGGCGAAAAACTGTTTTTT
TRBJ1-6,.,.,TRBV7-6,CASSLWDADNSPLHF,TGTGCCAGCAGCTTATGGGACGCGGATAATTCACCCCTCCACTTT
TRBJ1-2,few,.,TRBV10-2,CASSEFSYYGYTF,TGCGCCAGCAGTGAATTCAGTTACTATGGCTACACCTTC
TRBJ2-7,.,.,TRBV5-4,CASSFFQGYEQYF,TGTGCCAGCAGCTTTTTCCAGGGCTACGAGCAGTACTTC
TRBJ2-5,.,.,TRBV6-5,CASNSISTAGETQYF,TGTGCCAGCAACTCGATTAGCACGGCGGGGGAGACCCAGTACTTC